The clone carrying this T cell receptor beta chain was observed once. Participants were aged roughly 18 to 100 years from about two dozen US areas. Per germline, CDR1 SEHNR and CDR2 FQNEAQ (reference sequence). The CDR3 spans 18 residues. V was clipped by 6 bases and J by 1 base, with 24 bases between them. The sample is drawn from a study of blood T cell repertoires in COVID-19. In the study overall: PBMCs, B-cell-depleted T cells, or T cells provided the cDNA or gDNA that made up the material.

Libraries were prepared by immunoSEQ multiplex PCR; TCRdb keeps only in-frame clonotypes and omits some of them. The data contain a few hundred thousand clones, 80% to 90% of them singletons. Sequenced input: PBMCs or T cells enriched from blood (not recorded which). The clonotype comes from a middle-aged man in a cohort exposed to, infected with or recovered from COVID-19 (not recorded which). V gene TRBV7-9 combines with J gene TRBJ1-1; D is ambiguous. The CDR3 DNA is TGTGCCAGCAGTGACCCGGGGAGGAGGCTGGTACGGAACACTGAAGCTTTCTTT. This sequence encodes CASSDPGRRLVRNTEAFF.